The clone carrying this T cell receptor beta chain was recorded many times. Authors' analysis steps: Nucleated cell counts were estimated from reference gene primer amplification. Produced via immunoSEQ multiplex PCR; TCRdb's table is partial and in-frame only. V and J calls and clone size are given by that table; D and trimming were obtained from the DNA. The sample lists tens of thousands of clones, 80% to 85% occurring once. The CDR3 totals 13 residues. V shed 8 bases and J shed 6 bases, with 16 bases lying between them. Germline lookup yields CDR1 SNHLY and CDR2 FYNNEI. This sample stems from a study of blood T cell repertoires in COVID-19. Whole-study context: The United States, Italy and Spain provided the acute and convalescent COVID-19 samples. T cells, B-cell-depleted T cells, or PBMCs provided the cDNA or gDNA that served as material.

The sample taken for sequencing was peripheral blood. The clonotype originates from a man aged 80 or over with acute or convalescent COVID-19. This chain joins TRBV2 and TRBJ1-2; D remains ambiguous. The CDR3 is CASLTQDFDGYTF. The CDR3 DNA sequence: TGTGCCAGCCTGACGCAGGACTTTGATGGCTACACCTTC.